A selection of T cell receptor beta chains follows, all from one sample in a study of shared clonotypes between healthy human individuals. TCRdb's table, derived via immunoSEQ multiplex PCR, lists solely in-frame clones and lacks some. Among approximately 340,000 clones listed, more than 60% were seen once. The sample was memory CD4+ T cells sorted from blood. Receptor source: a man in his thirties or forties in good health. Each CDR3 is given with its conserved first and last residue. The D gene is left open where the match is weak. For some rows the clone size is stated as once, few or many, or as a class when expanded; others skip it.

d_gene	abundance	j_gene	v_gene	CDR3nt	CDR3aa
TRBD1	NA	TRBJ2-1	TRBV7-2	TGTGCCAGCAGCTCGTCACCGGGACAGGGGGCGGCGGGACGGGGTGAGCAGTTCTTC	CASSSSPGQGAAGRGEQFF
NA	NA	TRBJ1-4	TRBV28	TGTGCCAGCAGTTACGATTCAGGGTTGGAAAAACTGTTTTTT	CASSYDSGLEKLFF
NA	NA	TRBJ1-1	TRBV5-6	TGTGCCAGCAGCGTGCCCGGGACACAAGCTTTCTTT	CASSVPGTQAFF
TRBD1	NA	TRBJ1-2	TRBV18	TGTGCCAGCTCACCACCCTGGACAGGGGGCGATGGCTACACCTTC	CASSPPWTGGDGYTF
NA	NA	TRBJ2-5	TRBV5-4	TGTGCCAGCAGCTTGGACGGGCCAGGGTCTGCGCAGTACTTC	CASSLDGPGSAQYF
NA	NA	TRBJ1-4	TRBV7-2	TGTGCCAGCAGCTTAGCGCTGAGTGAAAAACTGTTTTTT	CASSLALSEKLFF
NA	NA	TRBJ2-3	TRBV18	TGTGCCAGCTCACGGACAGAAGTCACCACAGATACGCAGTATTTT	CASSRTEVTTDTQYF
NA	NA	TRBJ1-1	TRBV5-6	TGTGCCAGCAGCTTGAGCGGGGAGGGAGGCACTGAAGCTTTCTTT	CASSLSGEGGTEAFF
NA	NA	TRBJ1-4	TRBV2	TGTGCCAGCAGTGAAGGGGGCCCAACTAATGAAAAACTGTTTTTT	CASSEGGPTNEKLFF
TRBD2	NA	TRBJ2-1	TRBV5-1	TGCGCCAGCACCAAACTAGCGGGAGTCGACAATGAGCAGTTCTTC	CASTKLAGVDNEQFF
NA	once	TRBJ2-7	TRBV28	TGTGCCAGCAGTCCCGCGGGGGCGCAGGGTTACGAGCAGTACTTC	CASSPAGAQGYEQYF
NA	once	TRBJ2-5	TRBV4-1	TGCGCCAGCAGCCAAGCGTCTCGGTACCAAGAGACCCAGTACTTC	CASSQASRYQETQYF
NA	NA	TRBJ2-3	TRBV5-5	TGTGCCAGCAGCTTGGGGTCTGATACGCAGTATTTT	CASSLGSDTQYF
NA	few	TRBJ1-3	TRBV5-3	TGTGCCAGAAGCTTGAAGGGACGGCTAGACTCTGGAAACACCATATATTTT	CARSLKGRLDSGNTIYF
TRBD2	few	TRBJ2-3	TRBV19	TGTGCCAGTAGCCTACTAGCGGGAGCGGTGACAGATACGCAGTATTTT	CASSLLAGAVTDTQYF
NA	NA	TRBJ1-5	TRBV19	TGTGCCAGTAGTACAGGGCTAAGCAATCAGCCCCAGCATTTT	CASSTGLSNQPQHF
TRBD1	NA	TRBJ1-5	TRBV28	TGTGCCAGCAGTCCGACAGGGAGGGGCTTCAATCAGCCCCAGCATTTT	CASSPTGRGFNQPQHF
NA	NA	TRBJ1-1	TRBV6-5	TGTGCCAGCAGCACGGGTGGTTGGAACACTGAAGCTTTCTTT	CASSTGGWNTEAFF
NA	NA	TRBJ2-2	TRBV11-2	TGTGCCAGCACGCACGCCGAGCTAACCGGGGAGCTGTTTTTT	CASTHAELTGELFF
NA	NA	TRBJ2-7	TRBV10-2	TGCGCCAGCAGTTTACAGGGAACTGACGAGCAGTACTTC	CASSLQGTDEQYF
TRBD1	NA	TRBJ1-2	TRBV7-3	TGTGCCAGCAGCTTCGACGGACAGGACTATGGCTACACCTTC	CASSFDGQDYGYTF
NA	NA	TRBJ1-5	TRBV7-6	TGTGCCAGCAGCTTAGGGGTTAGCAATCAGCCCCAGCATTTT	CASSLGVSNQPQHF